Shown below are 24 T cell receptor beta chains from a single sample sequenced in a study of cytomegalovirus exposure and HLA in healthy donors. The repertoire was sequenced with immunoSEQ multiplex PCR; TCRdb's copy has only in-frame clones and lacks some. Here the sample spans hundreds of thousands of clones, roughly 88% being singletons. The sequencing sample was made of PBMCs. The receptors were gathered from a woman aged 18-30 years in good health and CMV-seronegative.

The chain combines TRBV5-6 with TRBJ2-6, with 9 bases fitting TRBD1. J gave up 3 bases and V 4 bases, and 8 bases lay outside the gene matches. This CDR3 contains 17 residues. The germline gives CDR1 SGHDT, CDR2 YYEEEE. The CDR3 is CASSRDRGGFGANVLTF. DNA for the CDR3: TGTGCCAGCAGCCGTGACAGGGGGGGATTTGGGGCCAACGTCCTGACTTTC.

Comment on this clone: The sample has other DNA sequences that encode this CDR3 too. The chain uses TRBV9 and TRBJ1-4; no clear D gene. The CDR3 spans 15 residues. V was trimmed by 2 bases and J by 0 bases, leaving 8 bases between them. Germline V gene sequence: CDR1 SGDLS, CDR2 YYNGEE. The CDR3 nucleotides read TGTGCCAGCAGCGTTGGCGGAGCAACTAATGAAAAACTGTTTTTT. Translating it yields CASSVGGATNEKLFF.

The chain recombines TRBV29-1 with TRBJ2-7; 11 bases map to TRBD1. V lost 5 bases to trimming and J lost 4 bases; unmatched junction nucleotides: 10. The CDR3 loop spans 15 amino acids. Per the germline V gene, CDR1 is SQVTM and CDR2 is ANQGSEA. The CDR3: CSVQGSGQGAYEQYF. CDR3 bases: TGCAGCGTTCAAGGAAGCGGACAGGGGGCTTACGAGCAGTACTTC.

The J gene is TRBJ1-4, the V gene TRBV28; D might be TRBD1 (5 bases). The germline gives CDR1 MDHEN, CDR2 SYDVKM. This CDR3 spans 16 amino acids. The V and J ends lost 5 bases and 6 bases respectively, with 19 bases between them. The CDR3 loop is CASSTPWTQGYEKLFF. CDR3 nucleotide sequence: TGTGCCAGCAGTACTCCCTGGACCCAGGGATATGAAAAACTGTTTTTT.

The CDR3 sequence is CASSPLGTGNQPQHF. CDR3 bases: TGTGCCAGCTCACCACTTGGCACAGGCAATCAGCCCCAGCATTTT. V and J are TRBV18 and TRBJ1-5; D is uncertain. This CDR3 comprises 15 residues. The V gene's germline CDR1 is KGHSH and CDR2 LQKENI. The ends were cut back, 1 base at V and 2 bases at J, with 9 bases in the middle. Full variable domain (remainder filled in from reference TRBV18 and TRBJ1-5): NAGVMQNPRHLVRRRGQEARLRCSPMKGHSHVYWYRQLPEEGLKFMVYLQKENIIDESGMPKERFSAEFPKEGPSILRIQQVVRGDSAAYFCASSPLGTGNQPQHFGDGTRLSIL.

The chain employs TRBV5-6 and TRBJ1-2, with D maybe TRBD1 (5 bases). Trimming took off 5 bases at V and 4 bases at J, with 12 bases between the two ends. The CDR3 sequence is 13 residues long. Germline CDR1 SGHDT, CDR2 YYEEEE. This chain's CDR3 is CASSNQGPYGYTF. CDR3 bases: TGTGCCAGCAGTAATCAGGGTCCCTATGGCTACACCTTC.

The CDR3 reads CASSLRGWDTQYF. The CDR3 coding sequence is TGTGCCAGCAGCTTACGGGGGTGGGATACGCAGTATTTT. The V call is TRBV7-2, the J call TRBJ2-3, with a weak D call TRBD2 (6 bases). Germline V lookup: CDR1 SGHTA, CDR2 FQGNSA. V dropped 2 bases and J dropped 6 bases, with 9 bases sitting between them. The length of the CDR3 is 13 residues.

This chain joins TRBV9 and TRBJ2-2; D might be TRBD2 (5 bases). CDR1 is SGDLS and CDR2 is YYNGEE in the germline V gene. The germline V and J ends were trimmed by 4 bases and 4 bases, with 11 bases remaining between them. The CDR3 totals 14 residues. CDR3 nucleotide sequence: TGTGCCAGCAGCCTTTCTGCGGGCACCGGGGAGCTGTTTTTT. Translating gives CASSLSAGTGELFF.

The V and J genes are TRBV10-2 and TRBJ2-7, with 7 bases fitting TRBD1. Trimming removed 7 bases from V and 4 bases from J; junction bases left unmatched: 13. Per the germline V gene, CDR1 is WSHSY and CDR2 is SAAADI. The CDR3 has 15 residues. In DNA, the CDR3 is TGCGCCAGCAAACCACTTAGGACAGGACAGTACGAGCAGTACTTC. This gives the protein CASKPLRTGQYEQYF.

This clone was picked up a small number of times. The chain links TRBV7-9 to TRBJ2-1; tentatively, D is TRBD2 (6 bases). Deletions cut 5 bases from V and 7 bases from J, with 15 bases between. CDR3 length equals 14 residues. Germline CDR1 SEHNR, CDR2 FQNEAQ (reference sequence). For the CDR3, the DNA is TGTGCCAGCAGCGAACCGGGACTCCCAAATGAGCAGTTCTTC. Its translation: CASSEPGLPNEQFF.

The genes are TRBV18 and TRBJ1-1; TRBD1 might be the D (6 bases). This CDR3 has 16 amino acids. Trimming removed 3 bases from V and 4 bases from J, with 18 bases in between. Germline values: CDR1 KGHSH, CDR2 LQKENI. The CDR3 coding sequence is TGTGCCAGCTCACCTACCGGTCCCCAAGGGGGCACTGAAGCTTTCTTT. Protein: CASSPTGPQGGTEAFF.

The chain couples TRBV10-3 to TRBJ2-2; D not certain. The CDR3 covers 14 residues. Germline V gives CDR1 ENHRY, CDR2 SYGVKD. With 3 bases removed from V and 2 bases from J, the gap between germline ends came to 7 bases. CDR3 sequence: CAISETVNTGELFF. CDR3 nucleotides: TGTGCCATCAGTGAAACGGTTAACACCGGGGAGCTGTTTTTT.

DNA for the CDR3: TGCGCCAGCAGCCAAGATCCGGTCGGAGAAGCCTACGAGCAGTACTTC. Protein sequence: CASSQDPVGEAYEQYF. The gene calls are TRBV4-1 and TRBJ2-7; D not certain. The CDR3 sequence is 16 residues long. Germline values: CDR1 MGHRA, CDR2 YSYEKL. V dropped 0 bases and J dropped 2 bases, with 14 bases sitting between them.

V and J are TRBV5-5 and TRBJ1-5; D is unresolved. V lost 0 bases to trimming and J lost 6 bases, with 13 bases between them. The germline CDR1 and CDR2 sequences are SGHKS and YYEKEE (reference sequence). The CDR3 is 15 amino acids. CDR3 coding DNA: TGTGCCAGCAGCTTGGGGTCCCCGTCCAGTCAGCCCCAGCATTTT. Translated: CASSLGSPSSQPQHF.

In its sample, this clone was seen a few times. The sample holds other DNA sequences that translate to the same CDR3. The chain links TRBV2 to TRBJ2-7; no clear D. Germline V gene data show CDR1 as SNHLY and CDR2 as FYNNEI. The CDR3 is 10 residues long. V was trimmed by 4 bases and J by 7 bases, leaving 5 bases between them. Here the CDR3 DNA reads TGTGCCAGCAGTGGGGCAGAGCAGTACTTC. It is translated as CASSGAEQYF.

This chain uses TRBV6-4 with TRBJ2-1; tentatively, D is TRBD2 (6 bases). The V gene lost 2 bases and the J gene lost 7 bases, with 18 bases spanning the gap. CDR3 length equals 16 residues. Germline V lookup: CDR1 MRHNA, CDR2 SNTAGT. CDR3 region: CASSDGLGLARNEQFF. The DNA for the CDR3 is TGTGCCAGCAGTGACGGGTTAGGGCTAGCGCGGAATGAGCAGTTCTTC.

V is TRBV6-1 and J is TRBJ2-7, with TRBD1 matching 7 bases. There are 14 residues in the CDR3. Germline lookup yields CDR1 MNHNS and CDR2 SASEGT. Trimming took 8 bases from V and 1 from J; bases not matched to a gene: 8. The CDR3 DNA is TGTGCCAGCCGCGGACAGGCGATATCCTACGAGCAGTACTTC. It specifies CASRGQAISYEQYF.

The V gene is TRBV7-6, the J gene TRBJ2-5; 8 nucleotides line up with TRBD2. The germline V gene has CDR1 SGHVS and CDR2 FNYEAQ. The length of the CDR3 is 18 residues. Germline trimming cut 4 bases from V and 4 bases from J; bases unmatched to any gene: 17. CDR3 DNA: TGTGCCAGCAGCTCTCGCGGGGGGCCCGGGCTAGCGGGAGAGACCCAGTACTTC. Its translation is CASSSRGGPGLAGETQYF.

CDR3 DNA: TGTGCCAGAAGCCCACTCTGGTCCCAAATTAGCAATCAGCCCCAGCATTTT. Translated, it gives CARSPLWSQISNQPQHF. The rearrangement joins TRBV5-3 to TRBJ1-5; D call uncertain. TRBV5-3 is identified as an open reading frame with a role that is uncertain. The CDR3 is 17 amino acids. The V and J ends lost 4 bases and 0 bases respectively, with 17 bases between them.

The V and J genes are TRBV18 and TRBJ1-1; 8 positions match TRBD1. The CDR3 loop spans 15 amino acids. The trim removed 3 bases at V and 0 bases at J, leaving 3 bases unmatched. CDR1 is KGHSH and CDR2 is LQKENI in the germline V gene. Here the CDR3 DNA reads TGTGCCAGCTCACCTCGGACAGGGATGAACACTGAAGCTTTCTTT. Protein product: CASSPRTGMNTEAFF.

The V call is TRBV5-1, the J call TRBJ1-4; D gene unclear. The CDR3 consists of 16 residues. Per the germline V gene, CDR1 is SGHRS and CDR2 is YFSETQ. V was clipped by 0 bases and J by 3 bases, with 12 bases between them. The DNA of the CDR3 is TGCGCCAGCAGCTTGGGGCAGCATGCGGCTAATGAAAAACTGTTTTTT. The encoded protein is CASSLGQHAANEKLFF.

J is TRBJ1-3 and V is TRBV5-6; 8 positions agree with TRBD1. Germline V gene lookup returns CDR1 SGHDT and CDR2 YYEEEE. The ends lost 3 bases at V and 3 bases at J; junction bases unmatched: 5. This CDR3 spans 15 amino acids. The CDR3: CASSSGQVIGNTIYF. The DNA for the CDR3 is TGTGCCAGCAGCTCGGGACAGGTGATTGGAAACACCATATATTTT.

The CDR3 sequence: CASSSPRGVTRSYEQYF. The CDR3 coding sequence is TGTGCCAGCAGTTCACCCCGGGGAGTAACCCGATCCTACGAGCAGTACTTC. The rearrangement links TRBV28 to TRBJ2-7; a possible D gene is TRBD2 (5 bases). Trimming shortened V by 4 bases and J by 1 base, and 20 bases separated the two germline ends. Germline V gene sequence: CDR1 MDHEN, CDR2 SYDVKM. The CDR3 runs 17 residues.

The chain joins TRBV5-6 to TRBJ2-7, with TRBD2 identical over 11 bases. Germline V gives CDR1 SGHDT, CDR2 YYEEEE. Germline trimming cut 2 bases from V and 0 bases from J; bases unmatched to any gene: 10. This CDR3 is built from 18 residues. The DNA of the CDR3 is TGTGCCAGCAGCTTTGGGGGACTAGCGGCAACATTCTCCTACGAGCAGTACTTC. This sequence encodes CASSFGGLAATFSYEQYF.